The 9 T cell receptor beta chains below all came from one sample that was sequenced in a study of cytomegalovirus exposure and HLA in healthy donors. 13 Jbeta primers and 60 Vbeta primers were used for the PCR. Sequencing used immunoSEQ multiplex PCR; TCRdb keeps in-frame clones, though not all of them. In the table there are about 190,000 clones, roughly 80% of which are singletons. The specimen sequenced was PBMCs. The receptors shown here come from a male donor in good health and CMV-seronegative.

This chain connects TRBV7-3 to TRBJ2-1; 7 bases are a match to TRBD2. CDR1 SGHTA and CDR2 FQGTGA come from the germline V gene. CDR3 length: 18 amino acids. V lost 2 bases to trimming and J lost 0 bases; unmatched junction nucleotides: 10. In nucleotides, the CDR3 is TGTGCCAGCAGCTTATATCCCCCGGGCGGGAGCTCCTACAATGAGCAGTTCTTC. It translates to CASSLYPPGGSSYNEQFF.

The V and J genes are TRBV30 and TRBJ1-1, with D possibly TRBD1 on 5 matching bases. V lost 4 bases, J lost 6 bases, and 9 bases lay in between. The CDR3 consists of 11 residues. Germline values: CDR1 GTSNPN, CDR2 SVGIG (reference sequence). In nucleotides, the CDR3 is TGTGCCTGGATGCCCAGGGCTGAAGCTTTCTTT. It encodes CAWMPRAEAFF.

This chain links TRBV5-6 with TRBJ2-2; 10 bases agree with TRBD2. Germline V gene data show CDR1 as SGHDT and CDR2 as YYEEEE. V was clipped by 4 bases and J by 0 bases; unmatched bases: 9. CDR3 size: 18 residues. CDR3 nucleotide sequence: TGTGCCAGCAGCCCCGGACTAGCGGAGCCTGCGAACACCGGGGAGCTGTTTTTT. It codes for CASSPGLAEPANTGELFF.

There are a few counts of this clone. The chain is built from TRBV11-2 and TRBJ2-7; 9 bases fit TRBD2. J was trimmed by 5 bases and V by 1 base; bases with no gene match: 6. Germline V CDR1 and CDR2: SGHAT, FQNNGV. This CDR3 comprises 15 residues. CDR3 protein: CASSLAPSGIDEQYF. For the CDR3, the DNA is TGTGCCAGCAGCTTAGCTCCTAGCGGGATAGACGAGCAGTACTTC.

The chain couples TRBV5-1 to TRBJ2-7; D might be TRBD2 (5 bases). Trimming took 1 base from V and 5 from J, leaving 13 bases between them. The germline gives CDR1 SGHRS, CDR2 YFSETQ. The CDR3 length is 14 residues. The CDR3 here is CASSLYEGPDEQYF. The CDR3 DNA is TGCGCCAGCAGCTTGTACGAGGGTCCCGACGAGCAGTACTTC.

The chain has TRBV7-2 and TRBJ1-5, with TRBD1 matching over 9 bases. The CDR3 has 13 residues. Germline trimming cut 5 bases from V and 5 bases from J; bases unmatched to any gene: 1. Germline CDR1 SGHTA, CDR2 FQGNSA. CDR3 nucleotides: TGTGCCAGCAGCCGGGACAGGGATCAGCCCCAGCATTTT. This gives the protein CASSRDRDQPQHF.

J is TRBJ2-5 and V is TRBV7-2; D may be TRBD2 (6 bases). Germline values: CDR1 SGHTA, CDR2 FQGNSA. The CDR3 is 16 amino acids. V was cut by 1 base and J by 1 base, with 13 bases left in between. The CDR3 region has the DNA TGTGCCAGCAGCTTAGATCCAGCGGGCCTCCAAGAGACCCAGTACTTC. Translating it yields CASSLDPAGLQETQYF. Looking up the rest from reference TRBV7-2 and TRBJ2-5 gives the full variable domain: GAGVSQSPSNKVTEKGKDVELRCDPISGHTALYWYRQSLGQGLEFLIYFQGNSAPDKSGLPSDRFSAERTGGSVSTLTIQRTQQEDSAVYLCASSLDPAGLQETQYFGPGTRLLVL.

The chain has TRBV9 and TRBJ1-2; D call uncertain. CDR3 length: 13 residues. CDR1 and CDR2 from the germline V gene are SGDLS and YYNGEE. Trimming took off 6 bases at V and 1 base at J, with 10 bases between the two ends. The CDR3 loop is CASTERGNYGYTF. CDR3 bases: TGTGCCAGCACCGAACGGGGTAACTATGGCTACACCTTC.

The chain recombines TRBV4-1 with TRBJ2-7; 7 bases map to TRBD1. The CDR3 is made up of 19 amino acids. Germline assignment: CDR1 MGHRA and CDR2 YSYEKL. Trimming cost V 0 bases and J 0 bases; bases outside gene matches: 14. The CDR3 reads CASSQDLVPGQLTSYEQYF. The CDR3 nucleotides read TGCGCCAGCAGCCAAGATCTAGTTCCGGGACAGCTCACCTCCTACGAGCAGTACTTC.